This entry is about one T cell receptor (beta chain). Its matching antigen is unknown. Germline V gene sequence: CDR1 KGHSH, CDR2 LQKENI. Trimming removed 3 bases at V and 5 bases at J, with 19 bases between. The CDR3 length is 16 residues. Profiling that covered TCR beta VDJ and CDR3 relied on genomic DNA as its template. TCRdb reanalysed the reads using MiXCR and keeps one entry per CDR3 protein. The data hold about 160,000 distinct CDR3 sequences, with around 40% observed a single time. The sample belongs to a study of CD8+CD57+ T cells in acquired aplastic anemia. Findings and limits, study-wide: A set of approximately 30 CD8+ CDR3 sequences was shared between patients and controls, and these sequences appeared highly expressed in patients.

This TCR was recovered from a human donor in good health. Sample: sorted CD4+, CD8+, or CD8+CD57+ T cells (not recorded which) from PBMCs. The gene calls are TRBV18 and TRBJ2-5, with D possibly called TRBD1 or TRBD2 (5 bases each). CDR3 amino acids: CASSPSLLPGRETQYF. The CDR3 DNA is TGTGCCAGCTCACCTTCTCTCCTACCGGGACGGGAGACCCAGTACTTC.